This T cell receptor (beta chain) was captured by sequencing in a study of blood T cell repertoires in COVID-19. For the study at large: Specimens from acute and convalescent COVID-19 originated in the United States, Italy and Spain. The analysed material was cDNA or gDNA that came from T cells, B-cell-depleted T cells, or PBMCs.

V lost 3 bases to trimming and J lost 3 bases, with 11 bases between them. The CDR3 contains 15 residues. Germline lookup yields CDR1 LNHDA and CDR2 SQIVND (reference sequence). Per the original data handling: Estimation of nucleated cell counts was performed using reference gene primer amplification. The assay was immunoSEQ multiplex PCR, and TCRdb's table has in-frame clones only and misses some. V, J and clone size are those of that table, while D and trimming were read from the DNA. The table includes some 88,000 clones, roughly 77% detected once. The source of this sequence is a human donor in a cohort sampled during active COVID-19. Sequencing was done on a sample of peripheral blood. This chain joins TRBV19 and TRBJ1-4; no reliable D call. This CDR3 reads CASSISGRPNEKLFF. In nucleotides, the CDR3 is TGTGCCAGTAGTATCTCAGGCAGGCCTAATGAAAAACTGTTTTTT.